What follows describes a single TCR beta chain. Its antigen is not identified. It was from alopecia areata patients that lesional scalp punch biopsies and peripheral blood were collected. A FACSAria was used to sort CD4+ and CD8+ T cells. These cells came from PBMCs. This CDR3 contains 14 residues. This entry belongs to a study of CD8+ T cells in alopecia areata. Study results and limitations: Normal skin's resident alphabeta T cells are also sequenced in scalp samples.

It was cDNA, reverse transcribed from extracted RNA, that served as the sequencing template. Data came from immunoSEQ multiplex PCR; TCRdb stores just in-frame clones and leaves some out. The table lists 25,000 to 35,000 clones, 62% of them singletons. This clonotype was obtained from a human donor with alopecia areata. Sequencing input: NKG2D-high CD8+ T cells sorted from blood. V and J are TRBV21-1 and TRBJ2-1. TRBV21-1 is classified as a pseudogene. CDR3 bases: TGTGCCAGCAGCAACGGGCCCAGCGTCGGTGAGCAGTTCTTC. It is translated as CASSNGPSVGEQFF.